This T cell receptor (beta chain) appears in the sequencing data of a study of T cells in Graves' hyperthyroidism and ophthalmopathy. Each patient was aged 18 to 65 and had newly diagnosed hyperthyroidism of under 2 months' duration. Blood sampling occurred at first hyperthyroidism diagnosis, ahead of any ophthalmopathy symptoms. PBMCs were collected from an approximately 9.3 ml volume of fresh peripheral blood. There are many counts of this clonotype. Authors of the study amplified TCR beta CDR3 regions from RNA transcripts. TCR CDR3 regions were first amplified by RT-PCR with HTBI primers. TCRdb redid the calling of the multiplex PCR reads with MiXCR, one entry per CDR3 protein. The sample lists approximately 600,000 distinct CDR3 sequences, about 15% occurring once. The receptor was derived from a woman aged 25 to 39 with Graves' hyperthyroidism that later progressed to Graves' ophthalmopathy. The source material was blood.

DNA for the CDR3: TGTGCCAGCAGTTTAGCTCTAGGACAGGGAACCAATCAGCCCCAGCATTTT. It encodes CASSLALGQGTNQPQHF. This chain connects TRBV12-3 or TRBV12-4 to TRBJ1-5; 8 bases are shared with TRBD1. Trimming cost V 0 bases and J 3 bases; bases outside gene matches: 7. There are 17 residues in the CDR3.